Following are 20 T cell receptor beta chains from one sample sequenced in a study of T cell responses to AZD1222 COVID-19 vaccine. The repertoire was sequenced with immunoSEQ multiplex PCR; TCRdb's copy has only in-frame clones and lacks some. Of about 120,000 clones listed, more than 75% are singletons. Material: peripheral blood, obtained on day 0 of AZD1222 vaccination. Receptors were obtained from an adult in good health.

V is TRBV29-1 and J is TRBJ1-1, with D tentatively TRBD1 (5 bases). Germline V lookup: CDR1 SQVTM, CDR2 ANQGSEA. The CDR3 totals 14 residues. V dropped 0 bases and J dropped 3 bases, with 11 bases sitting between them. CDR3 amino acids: CSVEDSGLYTEAFF. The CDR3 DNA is TGCAGCGTTGAAGATTCGGGACTGTACACTGAAGCTTTCTTT. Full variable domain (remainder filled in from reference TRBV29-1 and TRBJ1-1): SAVISQKPSRDICQRGTSLTIQCQVDSQVTMMFWYRQQPGQSLTLIATANQGSEATYESGFVIDKFPISRPNLTFSTLTVSNMSPEDSSIYLCSVEDSGLYTEAFFGQGTRLTVV.

In DNA form, the CDR3 reads TGTGCCAGCAGTTTACAAGATTCACCCCTCCACTTT. Its translation: CASSLQDSPLHF. The gene calls are TRBV12-3 or TRBV12-4 and TRBJ1-6, with D unclear. The CDR3 has 12 amino acids. Trimming shortened V by 2 bases and J by 8 bases, and 4 bases separated the two germline ends.

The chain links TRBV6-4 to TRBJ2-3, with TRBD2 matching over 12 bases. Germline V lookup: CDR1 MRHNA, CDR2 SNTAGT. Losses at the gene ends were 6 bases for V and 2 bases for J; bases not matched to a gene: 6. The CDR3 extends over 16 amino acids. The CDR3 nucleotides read TGTGCCAGCAGCCCCACTAGCGGGGGGCTCACAGATACGCAGTATTTT. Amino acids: CASSPTSGGLTDTQYF.

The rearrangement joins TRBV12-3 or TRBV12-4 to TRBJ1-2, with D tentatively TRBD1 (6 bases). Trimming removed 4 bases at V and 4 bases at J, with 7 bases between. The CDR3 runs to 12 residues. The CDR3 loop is CASSSGAYGYTF. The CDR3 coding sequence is TGTGCCAGCAGTTCGGGGGCCTATGGCTACACCTTC.

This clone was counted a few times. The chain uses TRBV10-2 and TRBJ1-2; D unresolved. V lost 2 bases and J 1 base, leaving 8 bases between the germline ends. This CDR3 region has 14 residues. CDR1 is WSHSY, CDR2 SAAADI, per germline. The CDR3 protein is CASSEPQHNYGYTF. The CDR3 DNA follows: TGCGCCAGCAGTGAGCCGCAGCATAACTATGGCTACACCTTC.

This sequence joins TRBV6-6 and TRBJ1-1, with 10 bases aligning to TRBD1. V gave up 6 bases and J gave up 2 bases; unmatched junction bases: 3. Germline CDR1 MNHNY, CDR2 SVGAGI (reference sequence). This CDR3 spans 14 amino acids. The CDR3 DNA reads TGTGCCAGCAGAAGGGACAGGGGCAACACTGAAGCTTTCTTT. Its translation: CASRRDRGNTEAFF.

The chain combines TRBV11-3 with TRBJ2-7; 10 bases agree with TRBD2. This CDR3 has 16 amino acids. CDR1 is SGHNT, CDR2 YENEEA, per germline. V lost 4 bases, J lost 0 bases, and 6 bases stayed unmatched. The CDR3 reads CASSSGTSDNSYEQYF. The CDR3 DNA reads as TGTGCCAGCAGCTCCGGGACTAGCGATAACTCCTACGAGCAGTACTTC.

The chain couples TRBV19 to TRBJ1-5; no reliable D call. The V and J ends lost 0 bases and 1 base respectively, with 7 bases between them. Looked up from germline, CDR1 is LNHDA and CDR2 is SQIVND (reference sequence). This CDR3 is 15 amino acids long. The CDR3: CASSIDGLSNQPQHF. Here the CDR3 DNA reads TGTGCCAGTAGTATAGATGGGTTGAGCAATCAGCCCCAGCATTTT.

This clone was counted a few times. CDR3 sequence reads: CASKNEQYF. The CDR3 DNA is TGTGCCAGCAAGAACGAGCAGTACTTC. This chain connects TRBV3-1 (or the pseudogene TRBV3-2) to TRBJ2-7; no reliable D call. This CDR3 contains 9 residues. The ends were cut back, 7 bases at V and 5 bases at J, with 3 bases in the middle. The V gene's germline CDR1 is LGHDT and CDR2 YNNKEL (reference sequence).

CDR3 sequence (DNA): TGTGCCAGCAGTTATATGCAGGGAGGGAACACTGAAGCTTTCTTT. It translates to CASSYMQGGNTEAFF. The chain combines TRBV6-2 or TRBV6-3 with TRBJ1-1; D might be TRBD1 (5 bases). The V and J ends lost 3 bases and 1 base respectively, with 12 bases between them. Germline V gives CDR1 MNHEY, CDR2 SVGEGT. The CDR3 covers 15 residues.

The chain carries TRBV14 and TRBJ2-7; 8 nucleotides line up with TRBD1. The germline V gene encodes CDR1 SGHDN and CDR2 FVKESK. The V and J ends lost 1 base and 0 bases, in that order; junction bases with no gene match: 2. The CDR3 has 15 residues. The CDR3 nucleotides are TGTGCCAGCAGCCAAGGGGACAGGCCCTCCTACGAGCAGTACTTC. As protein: CASSQGDRPSYEQYF.

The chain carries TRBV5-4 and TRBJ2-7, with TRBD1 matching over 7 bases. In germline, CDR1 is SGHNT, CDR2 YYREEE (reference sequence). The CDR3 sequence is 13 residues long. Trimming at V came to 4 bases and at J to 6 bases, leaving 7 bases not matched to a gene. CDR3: CASSTRQGCEQYF. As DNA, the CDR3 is TGTGCCAGCAGCACCCGACAGGGATGCGAGCAGTACTTC.

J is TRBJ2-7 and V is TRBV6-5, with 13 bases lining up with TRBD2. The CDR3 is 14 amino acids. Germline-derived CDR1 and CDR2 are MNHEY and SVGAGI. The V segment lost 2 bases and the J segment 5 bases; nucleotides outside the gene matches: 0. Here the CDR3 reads CASSYGTSGDEQYF. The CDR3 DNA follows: TGTGCCAGCAGTTACGGGACTAGCGGGGACGAGCAGTACTTC.

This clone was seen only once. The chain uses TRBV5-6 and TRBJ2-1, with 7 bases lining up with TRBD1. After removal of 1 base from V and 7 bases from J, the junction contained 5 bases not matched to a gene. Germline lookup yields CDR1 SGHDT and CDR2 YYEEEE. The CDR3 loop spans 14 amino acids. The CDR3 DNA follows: TGTGCCAGCAGCTTGACAGGGGTTGGGAATGAGCAGTTCTTC. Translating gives CASSLTGVGNEQFF. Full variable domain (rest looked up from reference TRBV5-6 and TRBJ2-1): DAGVTQSPTHLIKTRGQQVTLRCSPKSGHDTVSWYQQALGQGPQFIFQYYEEEERQRGNFPDRFSGHQFPNYSSELNVNALLLGDSALYLCASSLTGVGNEQFFGPGTRLTVL.

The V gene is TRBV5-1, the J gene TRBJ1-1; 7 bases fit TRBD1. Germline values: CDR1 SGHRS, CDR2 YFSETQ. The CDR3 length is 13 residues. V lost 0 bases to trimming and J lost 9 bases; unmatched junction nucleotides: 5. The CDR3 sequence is CASSLASGQKAFF. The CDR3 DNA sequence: TGCGCCAGCAGCTTGGCCTCGGGACAGAAAGCTTTCTTT.

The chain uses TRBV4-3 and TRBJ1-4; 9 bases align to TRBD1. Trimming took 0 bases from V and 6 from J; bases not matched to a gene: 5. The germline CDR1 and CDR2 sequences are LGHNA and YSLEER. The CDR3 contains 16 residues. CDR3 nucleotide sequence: TGCGCCAGCAGCCAAGATACAGGGGGCTTTTATGAAAAACTGTTTTTT. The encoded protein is CASSQDTGGFYEKLFF.

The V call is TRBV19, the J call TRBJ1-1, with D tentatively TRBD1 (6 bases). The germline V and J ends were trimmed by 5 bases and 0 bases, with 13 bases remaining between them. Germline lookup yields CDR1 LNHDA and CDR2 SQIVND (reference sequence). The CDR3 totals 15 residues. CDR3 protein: CASSVQGLMNTEAFF. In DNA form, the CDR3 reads TGTGCCAGTAGTGTACAGGGCCTCATGAACACTGAAGCTTTCTTT.

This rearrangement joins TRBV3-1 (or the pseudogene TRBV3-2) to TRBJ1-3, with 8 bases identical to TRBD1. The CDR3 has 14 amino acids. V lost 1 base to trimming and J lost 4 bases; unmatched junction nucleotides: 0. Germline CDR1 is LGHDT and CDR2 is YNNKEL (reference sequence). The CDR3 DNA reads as TGTGCCAGCAGCCAAGGGACAGGGGGAAACACCATATATTTT. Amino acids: CASSQGTGGNTIYF.

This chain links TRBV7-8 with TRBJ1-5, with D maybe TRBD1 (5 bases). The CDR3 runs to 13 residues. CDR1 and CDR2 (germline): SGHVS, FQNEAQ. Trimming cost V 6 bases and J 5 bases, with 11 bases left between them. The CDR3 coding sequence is TGTGCCAGCAGACCCGCGGGGGATCAGCCCCAGCATTTT. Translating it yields CASRPAGDQPQHF.

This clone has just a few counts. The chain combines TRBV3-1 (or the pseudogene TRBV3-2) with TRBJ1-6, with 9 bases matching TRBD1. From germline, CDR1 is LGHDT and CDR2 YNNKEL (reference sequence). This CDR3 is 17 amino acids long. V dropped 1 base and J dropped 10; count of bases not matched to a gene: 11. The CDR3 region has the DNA TGTGCCAGCAGCCAAGCCCCCGGGACAGGGTTTATCTCACCCCTCCACTTT. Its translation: CASSQAPGTGFISPLHF.